The table lists the clone carrying this TCR beta chain with a count of one. This CDR3 spans 15 amino acids. Trimming stripped 6 bases from V and 2 bases from J, with 16 bases between. Germline CDR1 reads MDHEN; CDR2 reads SYDVKM. Sequencing was performed with immunoSEQ multiplex PCR; in TCRdb, only in-frame clones are kept and a portion is missing. The data show roughly 200,000 clones, roughly 91% seen once. The sample originates from a study of blood T cell repertoires in COVID-19. The TCR was taken from a man aged 35 to 55 with active or convalescent COVID-19. Sequenced input: peripheral blood. The J gene is TRBJ1-1, the V gene TRBV28, with D hard to call. CDR3 region: CASRARGQKNTEAFF. DNA of the CDR3: TGTGCCAGCAGGGCTCGTGGGCAGAAAAACACTGAAGCTTTCTTT.